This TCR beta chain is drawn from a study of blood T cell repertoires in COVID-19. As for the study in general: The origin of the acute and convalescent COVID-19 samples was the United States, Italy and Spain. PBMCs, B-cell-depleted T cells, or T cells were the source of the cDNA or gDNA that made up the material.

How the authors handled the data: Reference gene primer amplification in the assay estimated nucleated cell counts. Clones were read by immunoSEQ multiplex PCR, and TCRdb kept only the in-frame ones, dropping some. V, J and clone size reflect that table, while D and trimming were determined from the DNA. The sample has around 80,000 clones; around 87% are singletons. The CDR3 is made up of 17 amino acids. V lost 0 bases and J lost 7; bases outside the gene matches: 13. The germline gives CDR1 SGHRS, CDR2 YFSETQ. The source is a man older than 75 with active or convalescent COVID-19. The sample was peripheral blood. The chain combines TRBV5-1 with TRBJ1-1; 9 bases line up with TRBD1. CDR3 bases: TGCGCCAGCAGCTTGGTGCCGGACAGGGGTTTCTTGGGTGAAGCTTTCTTT. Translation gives CASSLVPDRGFLGEAFF. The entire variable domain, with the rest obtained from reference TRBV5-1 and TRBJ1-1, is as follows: KAGVTQTPRYLIKTRGQQVTLSCSPISGHRSVSWYQQTPGQGLQFLFEYFSETQRNKGNFPGRFSGRQFSNSRSEMNVSTLELGDSALYLCASSLVPDRGFLGEAFFGQGTRLTVV.